One sample yielded the 17 T cell receptor beta chains listed below, sequenced in a study of blood T cell repertoires in COVID-19 (dated by TCRdb to between 2020 and 2021). The library was made by the immunoSEQ multiplex PCR assay. This is the immuneACCESS table as TCRdb keeps it, with only in-frame sequences that have V and J called. A part of the clones is gone; compared with another copy, unresolved V genes explain less than half, and the rest is unexplained. Within this sample are about 82,000 clones, with around nine tenths of them counted one time only. The ten largest make up 1.2% of the sample. The specimen was PBMCs or T cells enriched from blood (not recorded which). Every receptor here comes from a woman aged 45-65 years with acute COVID-19.

This chain uses TRBV19 with TRBJ2-7, with 7 bases identical to TRBD2. J was trimmed by 1 base and V by 10 bases; bases with no gene match: 10. Germline values: CDR1 LNHDA, CDR2 SQIVND (reference sequence). This CDR3 is built from 14 residues. The CDR3 DNA sequence: TGTGCCACAAGGGCGGGAGCAGGTTCCTACGAGCAGTACTTC. It is translated as CATRAGAGSYEQYF. Looking up the rest from reference TRBV19 and TRBJ2-7 gives the full variable domain: DGGITQSPKYLFRKEGQNVTLSCEQNLNHDAMYWYRQDPGQGLRLIYYSQIVNDFQKGDIAEGYSVSREKKESFPLTVTSAQKNPTAFYLCATRAGAGSYEQYFGPGTRLTVT.

This chain connects TRBV7-9 to TRBJ2-3, with a tentative D call TRBD2 (5 bases). The CDR3 length is 17 residues. The germline V and J ends were trimmed by 5 bases and 0 bases, with 18 bases remaining between them. Germline V lookup: CDR1 SEHNR, CDR2 FQNEAQ (reference sequence). CDR3 sequence (DNA): TGTGCCAGCAGCCCGCCGGAGGTTTCAGGCAGCACAGATACGCAGTATTTT. This sequence encodes CASSPPEVSGSTDTQYF.

The chain combines TRBV27 with TRBJ2-7; no clear D gene. The CDR3 totals 15 residues. Germline values: CDR1 MNHEY, CDR2 SMNVEV (reference sequence). V lost 2 bases to trimming and J lost 1 base, with 12 bases between them. Here the CDR3 DNA reads TGTGCCAGCAGTTTAGTAACAGCTGTTTCCTACGAGCAGTACTTC. Its translation: CASSLVTAVSYEQYF.

The rearrangement links TRBV2 to TRBJ2-3, with TRBD1 matching over 7 bases. CDR3 length equals 15 residues. J gave up 6 bases and V 3 bases, and 9 bases lay outside the gene matches. Germline V gene lookup returns CDR1 SNHLY and CDR2 FYNNEI. CDR3: CASSDHRGPRDTQYF. The CDR3 DNA reads as TGTGCCAGCAGTGACCACAGGGGCCCCCGGGATACGCAGTATTTT.

The chain employs TRBV24-1 and TRBJ2-2; 10 bases fit TRBD1. Losses at the gene ends were 3 bases for V and 4 bases for J; bases not matched to a gene: 4. The CDR3 is 16 residues long. Germline V gives CDR1 KGHDR, CDR2 SFDVKD. This chain's CDR3 is CATSDVGQGLTGELFF. The CDR3 DNA follows: TGTGCCACCAGTGATGTGGGACAGGGGCTCACCGGGGAGCTGTTTTTT.

The rearrangement links TRBV10-2 to TRBJ1-1, with D hard to call. Germline V gene lookup returns CDR1 WSHSY and CDR2 SAAADI. Trimming cost V 3 bases and J 2 bases, with 7 bases left between them. The CDR3 has 13 amino acids. This chain's CDR3 is CASSEASNTEAFF. As DNA, the CDR3 is TGCGCCAGCAGTGAAGCGTCAAACACTGAAGCTTTCTTT.

V gene TRBV6-5 combines with J gene TRBJ1-1, with a tentative D call TRBD1 (5 bases). The CDR3 contains 13 residues. Germline loops: CDR1 MNHEY, CDR2 SVGAGI. Trimming cost V 6 bases and J 6 bases, with 14 bases left between them. In nucleotides, the CDR3 is TGTGCCAGCAGCATCACTTTCAGGGCTGAAGCTTTCTTT. Its translation: CASSITFRAEAFF.

The rearrangement joins TRBV19 to TRBJ2-7, with 9 bases aligning to TRBD2. The length of the CDR3 is 13 residues. CDR1 is LNHDA, CDR2 SQIVND, per germline (reference sequence). V was clipped by 5 bases and J by 6 bases; unmatched bases: 5. CDR3 in DNA: TGTGCCAGTAGTCCTAGCGGGGCAACCGAGCAGTACTTC. The encoded protein is CASSPSGATEQYF.

This sequence joins TRBV6-5 and TRBJ2-7; a possible D gene is TRBD1 (5 bases). Trimming left V 5 bases short and J 3 bases short, with 5 bases between. The CDR3 sequence is 11 residues long. Germline-derived CDR1 and CDR2 are MNHEY and SVGAGI. CDR3 nucleotide sequence: TGTGCCAGCAGTACAGGCTACGAGCAGTACTTC. This gives the protein CASSTGYEQYF.

The chain employs TRBV7-8 and TRBJ1-2; 7 bases map to TRBD1. V trimming: 5 bases; J trimming: 4 bases; junction bases outside the gene matches: 7. This CDR3 has 14 amino acids. Germline V CDR1 and CDR2: SGHVS, FQNEAQ. The CDR3 spells CASSQSGGGYGYTF. The CDR3, as DNA: TGTGCCAGCAGCCAATCAGGGGGAGGCTATGGCTACACCTTC.

This clone has only a few counts. The chain recombines TRBV7-2 with TRBJ2-1, with a possible D match to TRBD1 (5 bases). The V end lost 1 base, the J end lost 10 bases, and 11 bases lay between the germline ends. The CDR3 extends over 13 amino acids. Germline CDR1 is SGHTA and CDR2 is FQGNSA. Written as DNA, the CDR3 is TGTGCCAGCAGCTTAGAATCACAGGCAGAGCAGTTCTTC. It codes for CASSLESQAEQFF.

This chain links TRBV4-2 with TRBJ2-3; 12 positions agree with TRBD2. The CDR3 sequence is 17 residues long. V shed 5 bases and J 4 bases; nucleotides not matched to a gene: 10. From germline, CDR1 is LGHNA and CDR2 YNFKEQ. The CDR3 is CASSSHYGLAGSDTQYF. The DNA for the CDR3 is TGTGCCAGCAGCTCCCATTACGGACTAGCGGGATCAGATACGCAGTATTTT.

Of note for this clone: The junction departs from germline at one end; a sequencing error may be responsible. The V and J genes are TRBV12-3 or TRBV12-4 and TRBJ1-2; a weak D match, TRBD1 (5 bases). The CDR3 totals 11 residues. CDR3 sequence: CASSLGQGVVF. For the CDR3, the DNA is TGTGCCAGCAGTTTGGGTCAGGGTGTGGTTTTC.

The chain joins TRBV29-1 to TRBJ1-1; the D gene is possibly TRBD1 (6 bases). The V gene's germline CDR1 is SQVTM and CDR2 ANQGSEA. Trimming took 7 bases from V and 0 from J, leaving 15 bases between them. This CDR3 spans 14 amino acids. The CDR3 spells CSGTPDRLNTEAFF. The CDR3 region has the DNA TGCAGCGGAACCCCGGACAGACTGAACACTGAAGCTTTCTTT.

V is TRBV10-3 and J is TRBJ1-4; a weak D match, TRBD1 (5 bases). Germline CDR1 ENHRY, CDR2 SYGVKD. The V end was cut by 2 bases, the J end by 8 bases, with 9 bases between. This CDR3 spans 13 amino acids. DNA of the CDR3: TGTGCCATCAGTGAGACAGGAGAAGAAAAACTGTTTTTT. Protein sequence: CAISETGEEKLFF.

V and J are TRBV18 and TRBJ1-4; 8 nucleotides line up with TRBD1. V lost 3 bases to trimming and J lost 8 bases; unmatched junction nucleotides: 8. The CDR3 sequence is 15 residues long. Germline CDR1 is KGHSH and CDR2 is LQKENI. The CDR3 bases are TGTGCCAGCTCACCCCGGACAGGGATGGAAGAAAAACTGTTTTTT. Protein product: CASSPRTGMEEKLFF.

The chain combines TRBV5-1 with TRBJ2-2, with 12 bases identical to TRBD2. Germline V gene data show CDR1 as SGHRS and CDR2 as YFSETQ. V shed 3 bases and J 5 bases; nucleotides not matched to a gene: 5. The CDR3 covers 16 residues. CDR3 nucleotides: TGCGCCAGCAGCTCTGCAGGACTAGCGGGAACCGGGGAGCTGTTTTTT. Translation: CASSSAGLAGTGELFF.